Listed below are T cell receptor beta chains from one sample, sequenced in a study of shared clonotypes between healthy human individuals. The repertoire was sequenced with immunoSEQ multiplex PCR; TCRdb's copy has only in-frame clones and lacks some. The sample lists some 1 million clones; roughly 75% were seen once. Sequencing input: memory CD4+ T cells sorted from blood. These receptors were taken from a man younger than 35 in good health. Both conserved end residues are part of each CDR3. Fields, in order: V gene, D gene, CDR3 protein. The D gene is left open where the match is weak.

v_call: TRBV6-5; d_call: TRBD1; cdr3_aa: CASFRGDYGYTF
v_call: TRBV11-2; d_call: -; cdr3_aa: CASSLAENVGPQHF
v_call: TRBV5-6; d_call: -; cdr3_aa: CASSLDRGNIQYF
v_call: TRBV20-1; d_call: -; cdr3_aa: CSASPGVGYTF
v_call: TRBV28; d_call: TRBD1; cdr3_aa: CASSLRQGAADTQYF
v_call: TRBV5-1; d_call: -; cdr3_aa: CASSLESSSGTGELFF
v_call: TRBV30; d_call: TRBD1; cdr3_aa: CAWSAGGSHEQYF
v_call: TRBV28; d_call: -; cdr3_aa: CASSLQGYGYTF
v_call: TRBV5-1; d_call: -; cdr3_aa: CASSLEAAYGYTF
v_call: TRBV2; d_call: TRBD1; cdr3_aa: CATGQGHDSPLHF
v_call: TRBV6-1; d_call: -; cdr3_aa: CASSVGSWYGYTF
v_call: TRBV7-2; d_call: TRBD2; cdr3_aa: CASRRTSGTHEQYF
v_call: TRBV19; d_call: TRBD1; cdr3_aa: CASTAGQGYTGELFF
v_call: TRBV6-5; d_call: -; cdr3_aa: CASSYSDLNTEAFF
v_call: TRBV7-2; d_call: -; cdr3_aa: CASRPGAEANYGYTF
v_call: TRBV7-2; d_call: -; cdr3_aa: CASSLDRGAQETQYF
v_call: TRBV12-1; d_call: -; cdr3_aa: CASSLACLLQFF
v_call: TRBV5-1; d_call: -; cdr3_aa: CASSSNRGQGQETQYF
v_call: TRBV5-4; d_call: -; cdr3_aa: CASSLVSGTGETQYF
v_call: TRBV11-2; d_call: TRBD2; cdr3_aa: CASSSGTSFGYYEQYF
v_call: TRBV5-1; d_call: TRBD1; cdr3_aa: CASSLTTGAGTGVIAFF
v_call: TRBV28; d_call: -; cdr3_aa: CASRKQGGESYGYTF
v_call: TRBV15; d_call: -; cdr3_aa: CATSAGSRDGQPQHF
v_call: TRBV7-2; d_call: -; cdr3_aa: CASSFRGVSNQPQHF
v_call: TRBV5-1; d_call: -; cdr3_aa: CASSPMDRGDTQYF
v_call: TRBV6-4; d_call: -; cdr3_aa: CASSKDSFNSPLHF
v_call: TRBV27; d_call: -; cdr3_aa: CASSLSTTGNQPQHF
v_call: TRBV27; d_call: TRBD1; cdr3_aa: CASKGTGSNEQFF
v_call: TRBV29-1; d_call: -; cdr3_aa: CNPGPDSTDTQYF
v_call: TRBV15; d_call: -; cdr3_aa: CATSRDDTEAFF
v_call: TRBV19; d_call: -; cdr3_aa: CASTIEGTVYNEQFF
v_call: TRBV19; d_call: -; cdr3_aa: CASSASQGTHSYEQYF
v_call: TRBV10-2; d_call: -; cdr3_aa: CASRRGVAGELFF
v_call: TRBV18; d_call: -; cdr3_aa: CASSPPTGVHEQYF
v_call: TRBV19; d_call: -; cdr3_aa: CASKDTPNTEAFF
v_call: TRBV30; d_call: TRBD2; cdr3_aa: CAWSAGIAGGKSEQFF
v_call: TRBV27; d_call: -; cdr3_aa: CASSFSGWRGEQYF
v_call: TRBV7-8; d_call: -; cdr3_aa: CASSLEWTGNTEAFF
v_call: TRBV25-1; d_call: -; cdr3_aa: CASSGITGKRGRYEQYF
v_call: TRBV19; d_call: TRBD1; cdr3_aa: CASSKGQVGGTEAFF
v_call: TRBV7-6; d_call: -; cdr3_aa: CASTPEGTQYF
v_call: TRBV18; d_call: -; cdr3_aa: CASSPPYLRGTDTQYF
v_call: TRBV5-4; d_call: TRBD2; cdr3_aa: CASSFGQEGGSGGYEQYF
v_call: TRBV5-8; d_call: -; cdr3_aa: CASKNRVYGYTF
v_call: TRBV29-1; d_call: TRBD1; cdr3_aa: CSADRGAETQYF